The clone carrying this TCR beta chain has ten or more counts. The data were obtained in a study of shared clonotypes between healthy human individuals. In the study overall: CD4 naive and CD4 memory each took three plates per donor, while CD8 naive took two and CD8 memory one.

Sequencing used immunoSEQ multiplex PCR; TCRdb keeps in-frame clones, though not all of them. The sample holds 80,000 to 100,000 clones; 68% are singletons and the top ten take roughly 49%. Adult Caucasians living in Nashville, Tennessee made up all of the donors. CD8 memory was a combination of CD45RO+ cells and CCR7-negative CD45RA+ TemRA cells. Sample: memory CD8+ T cells sorted from blood. Subset meaning: CD45RO+ cells pooled with CCR7-negative TemRA cells. The clonotype originates from a man aged 25 to 40 in good health.

Here the CDR3 DNA reads TGCGCCAGCAGCTTGGGGGGCACAGGGACGTCCTACGAGCAGTACTTC. Protein product: CASSLGGTGTSYEQYF. This chain joins TRBV5-1 and TRBJ2-7; tentatively, D is TRBD1 (6 bases). The CDR3 extends over 16 amino acids. The germline V gene has CDR1 SGHRS and CDR2 YFSETQ. Trimming stripped 0 bases from V and 1 base from J, with 14 bases between.